The subject of this entry is one TCR beta chain. The sample is drawn from a study of blood T cell repertoires in COVID-19. Whole-study context: The United States, Italy and Spain supplied acute and convalescent COVID-19 samples.

Enrolled through a virtual design, the participants were between 18 and 89 years of age and came from some 26 US areas. Participants' reported clinical history set cohort assignment. TCRdb's copy holds only in-frame clones and misses some; the assay was immunoSEQ multiplex PCR. The repertoire holds about 280,000 clones, with 90% as singletons. The germline V gene encodes CDR1 LGHNA and CDR2 YSLEER. The CDR3 is made up of 12 amino acids. Trimming cost V 0 bases and J 10 bases, with 7 bases left between them. The sample was PBMCs or T cells enriched from blood (not recorded which). The J gene is TRBJ2-1, the V gene TRBV4-3; weak D call: TRBD2 (6 bases). This receptor was identified in a woman under 30 with acute COVID-19. CDR3 sequence reads: CASSQDRGEQFF. The CDR3 coding sequence is TGCGCCAGCAGCCAAGATCGGGGGGAGCAGTTCTTC.